This T cell receptor (beta chain) was captured in a study of cytomegalovirus exposure and HLA in healthy donors. TCRdb's copy holds only in-frame clones and misses some; the assay was immunoSEQ multiplex PCR. This table holds some 350,000 clones, around 90% found once. The 120-subject validation cohort, separate from the roughly 670-subject first cohort, included the donors. Per germline, CDR1 LGHNA and CDR2 YSLEER. This CDR3 has 17 residues. Trimming cost V 0 bases and J 4 bases; bases outside gene matches: 9. This TCR came from a woman aged 25 to 45 in good health and CMV-seropositive. The rearrangement links TRBV4-3 to TRBJ2-3; 8 nucleotides line up with TRBD2. The sample consisted of PBMCs. CDR3 nucleotides: TGCGCCAGCAGCCAAGACCAACCGGGGGGGTTAGCAGATACGCAGTATTTT. Its translation is CASSQDQPGGLADTQYF.